Below, 2 T cell receptor beta chains from the same sample are listed, as sequenced in a study of T cell clones after liver transplantation. This table comes from immunoSEQ multiplex PCR, and its TCRdb copy is limited to in-frame clones, with some not included. The sample has more than 75,000 clones, roughly 80% seen once; the top ten hold approximately 0.45%. Sequencing was performed on CD4+ T cells from blood, taken 46 months after liver transplant. The receptors derive from a human patient who received a liver transplant. A share of the T cells may be of graft donor origin.

The CDR3 protein is CASSYSKTANYGYTF. In DNA, the CDR3 is TGTGCCAGCAGTTACTCGAAGACAGCTAACTATGGCTACACCTTC. J is TRBJ1-2 and V is TRBV6-5; possibly TRBD1 for D (5 bases). Germline V gives CDR1 MNHEY, CDR2 SVGAGI. CDR3 length: 15 amino acids. V was cut by 0 bases and J by 0 bases, with 8 bases left in between.

The genes are TRBV5-1 and TRBJ2-7; D possibly corresponds to TRBD2 (5 bases). This CDR3 has 18 amino acids. The V gene's germline CDR1 is SGHRS and CDR2 YFSETQ. V lost 0 bases and J 4 bases, leaving 23 bases between the germline ends. The CDR3: CASSLAVKLAKAEYEQYF. Written as DNA, the CDR3 is TGCGCCAGCAGCTTGGCCGTAAAGCTAGCTAAGGCCGAATACGAGCAGTACTTC.